This T cell receptor (beta chain) emerged from a study of cytomegalovirus exposure and HLA in healthy donors. Notes on the study in general: Roughly uniform depth of sequencing across donors was assumed in presence/absence analyses.

Concerning this clone: As yet, its antigen is unknown.

CDR1 and CDR2 from the germline V gene are SGDLS and YYNGEE. The length of the CDR3 is 14 residues. After removal of 5 bases from V and 6 bases from J, the junction contained 7 bases not matched to a gene. The PCR contained 60 Vbeta and 13 Jbeta primers. Data came from immunoSEQ multiplex PCR; TCRdb stores just in-frame clones and leaves some out. The sample contains 60,000 to 100,000 clones, more than 60% of which appear only once. This chain connects TRBV9 to TRBJ2-3; 9 nucleotides agree with TRBD2. This receptor was taken from a male donor in good health and CMV-seropositive. The sample consisted of PBMCs. CDR3 DNA sequence: TGTGCCAGCAGTGCGGGGGGGCTGTCGGATACGCAGTATTTT. Translated: CASSAGGLSDTQYF. Combining the CDR3 with reference TRBV9 and TRBJ2-3 gives the whole variable domain DSGVTQTPKHLITATGQRVTLRCSPRSGDLSVYWYQQSLDQGLQFLIQYYNGEERAKGNILERFSAQQFPDLHSELNLSSLELGDSALYFCASSAGGLSDTQYFGPGTRLTVL.